This T cell receptor beta chain was recovered during a study of Ad26.COV2.S vaccination and SARS-CoV-2 variants. Study-level points and caveats: The TCR breadth and depth analyses may have produced an underestimate of total T cell responses. Vaccinated and placebo-treated recipients had similar non-spike TCR breadth.

As regards this clone: Antigen: not known.

Using immunoSEQ multiplex PCR, the repertoire was profiled, and TCRdb retains in-frame clones only, with some absent. Here the sample spans 320,000 or so clones, under 90% being singletons. Treatment denoted: around 19 received Ad26.COV2.S at low or high dose, single or two shots; roughly five received placebo; per-sample allocation not given. Day 63 after the first injection of vaccine or placebo was the sampling time. This CDR3 is built from 11 residues. V shed 0 bases and J shed 4 bases, with 0 bases lying between them. The germline gives CDR1 SGHTA, CDR2 FQGNSA. The TCR originated in a person aged 18-60 years who received the Ad26.COV2.S COVID-19 vaccine or a placebo. The starting material was peripheral blood, obtained in a trial of Ad26.COV2.S vaccine versus placebo. The chain joins TRBV7-2 to TRBJ1-1, with D unresolved. DNA for the CDR3: TGTGCCAGCAGCTTAGCCACTGAAGCTTTCTTT. Its protein is CASSLATEAFF. Full variable domain (rest looked up from reference TRBV7-2 and TRBJ1-1): GAGVSQSPSNKVTEKGKDVELRCDPISGHTALYWYRQSLGQGLEFLIYFQGNSAPDKSGLPSDRFSAERTGGSVSTLTIQRTQQEDSAVYLCASSLATEAFFGQGTRLTVV.